This TCR beta chain appears in the sequencing data of a study of cytomegalovirus exposure and HLA in healthy donors. General study findings and limits: A later analysis revealed that TCR association rates differed between HLA loci, peaking at DRB1 and bottoming out at HLA-C. For TCR beta chains, V- and J-gene trimming was later linked to a missense DCLRE1C variant.

Germline CDR1 is MDHEN and CDR2 is SYDVKM. The CDR3 runs 15 residues. V lost 3 bases to trimming and J lost 5 bases, with 13 bases between them. The PCR was carried out with 60 Vbeta primers and 13 Jbeta primers. Per the original data handling: Around 10 million of the 75 million to 95 million unique TCR beta chains counted in a later analysis were shared. Sequencing used immunoSEQ multiplex PCR; TCRdb keeps in-frame clones, though not all of them. That table furnishes V, J and clone size, whereas the DNA furnished D and trimming. The profile covers 200,000 to 250,000 clones, with 85% to 90% appearing a single time and 1% taken by the ten largest. As to this clone: The target antigen is unknown.

The sequencing sample was made of PBMCs. The receptor's source is a woman between 18 and 30 years old in good health and CMV-seronegative. The rearrangement uses TRBV28 and TRBJ2-2, with a weak D call TRBD1 (6 bases). The DNA for the CDR3 is TGTGCCAGCAGTTTGAGGGGGTTAAGGACCGGGGAGCTGTTTTTT. This gives the protein CASSLRGLRTGELFF.